This TCR beta chain is from a study of T cells in Graves' hyperthyroidism and ophthalmopathy. This clonotype was seen repeatedly, ten times or more. Exclusion of a patient resulted from uncontrolled infection, other autoimmune disease, pregnancy or lactation. Using RNA transcripts as the source, TCR beta CDR3 regions were amplified. The primer set for the first-round RT-PCR of the TCR CDR3 was HTBI. TCRdb reanalysed the multiplex PCR reads using MiXCR and keeps one entry per CDR3 protein. The sample records more than 300,000 distinct CDR3 sequences, 13% to 15% being singletons. Germline V CDR1 and CDR2: SQVTM, ANQGSEA. The CDR3 contains 13 residues. V trimming: 6 bases; J trimming: 3 bases; junction bases outside the gene matches: 6.

This clonotype was sampled from a woman aged 25 to 45 with Graves' ophthalmopathy. Sequencing was carried out using blood. The chain combines TRBV29-1 with TRBJ2-7; 9 bases map to TRBD1. The CDR3 is CSVIQGALYEQYF. In nucleotides, the CDR3 is TGCAGCGTGATACAGGGGGCCCTCTACGAGCAGTACTTC.